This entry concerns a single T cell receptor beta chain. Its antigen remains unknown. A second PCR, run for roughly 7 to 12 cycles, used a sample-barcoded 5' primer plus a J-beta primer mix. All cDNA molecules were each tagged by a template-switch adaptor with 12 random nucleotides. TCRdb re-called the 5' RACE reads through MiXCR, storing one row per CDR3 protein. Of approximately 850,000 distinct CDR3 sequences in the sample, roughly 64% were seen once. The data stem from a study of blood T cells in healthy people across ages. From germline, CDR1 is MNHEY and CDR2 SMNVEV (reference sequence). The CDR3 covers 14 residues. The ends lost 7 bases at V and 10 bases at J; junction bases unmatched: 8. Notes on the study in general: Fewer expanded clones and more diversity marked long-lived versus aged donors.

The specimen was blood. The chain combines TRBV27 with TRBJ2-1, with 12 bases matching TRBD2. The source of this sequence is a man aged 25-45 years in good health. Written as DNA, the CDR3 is TGTGCCAGCACCGGACTAGCGGGACCGATGGAGCAGTTCTTC. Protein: CASTGLAGPMEQFF.